This TCR beta chain was found in a study of metastatic and nonmetastatic thyroid tumors. Study-level background: Comparative analysis of repertoires was undertaken across blood and tumor or nodule tissue obtained from malignant and benign thyroid patients. Overall study findings and caveats: Benign nodules were reported to have significantly lower TCR beta diversity than malignant thyroid tumors, in blood and tumor.

Per the original methods: Differences in CDR3 between clinicopathological groups were drawn on to build a classifier intended to discriminate distant-metastatic papillary thyroid cancer patients. TCRdb reanalyzed the PCR reads with MiXCR. The V and J calls and clone size come from TCRdb's table, not from the authors' own analysis. The sample has roughly 98,000 clones; 14% to 15% are singletons. In this sample, this clone turned up many times. The antigen is not known. Until they underwent thyroid surgery, no patient had received any treatment. Germline lookup yields CDR1 MDHEN and CDR2 SYDVKM. The length of the CDR3 is 14 residues. With 7 bases clipped from V and 2 bases from J, the junction kept 5 bases outside the gene matches.

The chain couples TRBV28 to TRBJ2-5; 9 bases are shared with TRBD2. The sample was blood. The sequence was obtained from a female donor with papillary thyroid cancer or a benign thyroid nodule (not recorded which). Some clones in this sample may be carry-over from other donors' samples. The CDR3 nucleotides are TGTGCCAGCAACAGCGGGGGGTTGCAAGAGACCCAGTACTTC. This gives the protein CASNSGGLQETQYF. The whole variable domain, remainder taken from reference TRBV28 and TRBJ2-5, is DVKVTQSSRYLVKRTGEKVFLECVQDMDHENMFWYRQDPGLGLRLIYFSYDVKMKEKGDIPEGYSVSREKKERFSLILESASTNQTSMYLCASNSGGLQETQYFGPGTRLLVL.